Following are 12 T cell receptor beta chains from one sample sequenced in a study of yellow fever vaccine responses in identical twins. Via MiXCR, TCRdb re-called the RT-PCR reads, giving one row per CDR3 protein. The data show roughly 2,000 distinct CDR3 sequences, roughly four fifths seen once. Source: T cells from blood (PBMCs), unsorted or a sorted subset (not recorded which), taken before or after yellow fever vaccination (not recorded which). These receptors all come from a young woman who received the yellow fever vaccine.

This chain uses TRBV11-3 with TRBJ2-1, with 7 bases fitting TRBD2. Germline V CDR1 and CDR2: SGHNT, YENEEA. The CDR3 has 18 residues. V shed 5 bases and J 5 bases; nucleotides not matched to a gene: 18. CDR3 protein: CASSDDNRDYLNHNEQFF. In DNA, the CDR3 is TGTGCCAGCAGCGACGATAACCGGGACTACCTCAATCACAATGAGCAGTTCTTC.

The gene calls are TRBV4-3 and TRBJ2-2; 9 nucleotides line up with TRBD1. Losses at the gene ends were 3 bases for V and 6 bases for J; bases not matched to a gene: 14. Germline V lookup: CDR1 LGHNA, CDR2 YSLEER. The CDR3 sequence is 18 residues long. The CDR3 DNA reads as TGCGCCAGCAGCCATGGTATTACAGGGGGCCGGTCCGCCGGGGAGCTGTTTTTT. This translates into CASSHGITGGRSAGELFF.

The chain has TRBV12-3 or TRBV12-4 and TRBJ2-3; TRBD1 matches at 8 bases. After removal of 4 bases from V and 2 bases from J, the junction contained 5 bases not matched to a gene. The CDR3 consists of 15 residues. The CDR3 region has the DNA TGTGCCAGCAGTTCACGACAGGGGCCCACAGATACGCAGTATTTT. This translates into CASSSRQGPTDTQYF.

The genes are TRBV6-5 and TRBJ2-7, with D unresolved. V shed 6 bases and J shed 6 bases, with 15 bases lying between them. Germline loops: CDR1 MNHEY, CDR2 SVGAGI. The CDR3 is 13 residues long. The CDR3 here is CASRVEYIGEQYF. The DNA of the CDR3 is TGTGCCAGCAGAGTCGAGTACATAGGCGAGCAGTACTTC.

The V call is TRBV6-4, the J call TRBJ1-2; 12 bases are a match to TRBD1. Germline CDR1 and CDR2: MRHNA and SNTAGT. Trimming removed 0 bases from V and 8 bases from J; junction bases left unmatched: 7. The CDR3 extends over 16 amino acids. Here the CDR3 reads CASSDSAGQGAQGYTF. The CDR3 coding sequence is TGTGCCAGCAGTGACTCGGCGGGACAGGGGGCTCAGGGCTACACCTTC.

The chain joins TRBV11-2 to TRBJ2-7; maybe TRBD2 (6 bases). The V and J ends lost 6 bases and 0 bases respectively, with 12 bases between them. CDR1 and CDR2 from the germline V gene are SGHAT and FQNNGV. The length of the CDR3 is 14 residues. The CDR3 here is CASSHQGGSYEQYF. CDR3 in DNA: TGTGCCAGCAGTCACCAGGGAGGCTCCTACGAGCAGTACTTC.

Here the CDR3 reads CASSLVGETQYF. The CDR3 bases are TGTGCCAGCAGCTTAGTTGGAGAGACCCAGTACTTC. V usage is TRBV7-9 and J usage is TRBJ2-5; the D is unclear. Germline V gives CDR1 SEHNR, CDR2 FQNEAQ (reference sequence). This CDR3 has 12 amino acids. Trimming removed 1 base from V and 4 bases from J, with 4 bases in between.

The chain links TRBV11-1 to TRBJ2-7; D perhaps matches TRBD2 (6 bases). This CDR3 contains 15 residues. Germline V gene lookup returns CDR1 SGHAT and CDR2 FQDESV (reference sequence). Trimming took 0 bases from V and 3 from J, leaving 12 bases between them. The CDR3 bases are TGTGCCAGCAGCTTAGCTCAAGGTAGCGGCTACGAGCAGTACTTC. Translating gives CASSLAQGSGYEQYF.

V usage is TRBV2 and J usage is TRBJ2-5; 7 bases agree with TRBD2. CDR3 length: 15 residues. The V gene end was trimmed by 6 bases and the J gene end by 2 bases; junction bases not matched to a gene: 9. Germline lookup yields CDR1 SNHLY and CDR2 FYNNEI. The CDR3 nucleotides read TGTGCCAGCAGCCTCCGGGACTATGATCAAGAGACCCAGTACTTC. It codes for CASSLRDYDQETQYF.

The V and J genes are TRBV29-1 and TRBJ2-7; 7 nucleotides line up with TRBD1. Germline V gene sequence: CDR1 SQVTM, CDR2 ANQGSEA. This CDR3 comprises 13 residues. The ends lost 6 bases at V and 0 bases at J; junction bases unmatched: 5. DNA of the CDR3: TGCAGCGTGACAGGGACCCCCTCCTACGAGCAGTACTTC. It yields the protein CSVTGTPSYEQYF.

V usage is TRBV5-4 and J usage is TRBJ2-1; TRBD1 might be the D (5 bases). The CDR3 spans 12 residues. Trimming took 4 bases from V and 6 from J, leaving 8 bases between them. The germline V gene encodes CDR1 SGHNT and CDR2 YYREEE (reference sequence). CDR3 DNA sequence: TGTGCCAGCAGCCCCACAGGCAATGAGCAGTTCTTC. Translating gives CASSPTGNEQFF.

The rearrangement joins TRBV6-4 to TRBJ1-2, with 7 bases fitting TRBD1. Unmatched junction bases numbered 9, after V lost 0 bases and J lost 8 bases. Germline V gives CDR1 MRHNA, CDR2 SNTAGT. This CDR3 has 15 residues. The CDR3 DNA follows: TGTGCCAGCAGTGACTCATCGACAGGGTCTGGGGGCTACACCTTC. Its protein product is CASSDSSTGSGGYTF.